This note documents a single TCR beta chain sequence. These data are taken from a study of early T cells in non-severe SARS-CoV-2 infection. TCRdb re-analysed the 5' RACE reads in MiXCR, keeping a single row per CDR3 protein. This sample has approximately 88,000 distinct CDR3 sequences; roughly 15% occur once, and the top ten carry 1.2% to 1.5%. CDR3 length: 13 residues. Trimming shortened V by 1 base and J by 6 bases, and 13 bases separated the two germline ends. Per germline, CDR1 DFQATT and CDR2 SNEGSKA (reference sequence). This TCR was recovered from an adult who was a healthcare worker with PCR-confirmed SARS-CoV-2 infection or an uninfected control (not recorded which). The sample taken for sequencing was whole blood. The chain recombines TRBV20-1 with TRBJ2-7, with a possible D match to TRBD1 (5 bases). In DNA form, the CDR3 reads TGCAGTGCTAGAGTTGGGGCTCCCGTCGAGCAGTACTTC. Translation gives CSARVGAPVEQYF.